This TCR beta chain was recorded in a study of early T cells in non-severe SARS-CoV-2 infection. MiXCR was run by TCRdb on the 5' RACE reads, yielding one entry per CDR3 protein. Counted here are some 100,000 distinct CDR3 sequences, 14% to 15% occurring once; the ten biggest clones make up under 0.75%. This CDR3 contains 14 residues. CDR1 is SGHNT and CDR2 is YYREEE in the germline V gene (reference sequence). V lost 2 bases and J 3 bases, leaving 11 bases between the germline ends. V is TRBV5-4 and J is TRBJ1-1; D not resolved. Sequenced input: whole blood. The TCR was taken from an adult who was a healthcare worker with PCR-confirmed SARS-CoV-2 infection or an uninfected control (not recorded which). Written as DNA, the CDR3 is TGTGCCAGCAGCTTCGGTACAGATGACACTGAAGCTTTCTTT. This encodes CASSFGTDDTEAFF.